The 9 T cell receptor beta chains reported below all come from one sample, sequenced in a study of T cells after yellow fever vaccination. TCRdb reprocessed the 5' RACE reads with MiXCR, giving one entry per CDR3 protein. The table has around 88,000 distinct CDR3 sequences, roughly 15% seen once. Sequencing was performed on CD8+ T cells not binding an NS4B(214-222) dextramer, sorted from PBMCs, taken around 3 weeks after the first yellow fever vaccination. These receptors were taken from a man younger than 35 who received the YFV17D yellow fever vaccine.

This clonotype was detected a few times. This chain connects TRBV5-5 to TRBJ2-7; no definite D call. CDR3 size: 15 residues. Germline V gene data show CDR1 as SGHKS and CDR2 as YYEKEE (reference sequence). V was cut by 4 bases and J by 1 base, with 15 bases left in between. The DNA of the CDR3 is TGTGCCAGCAGCCCTCGGAGTGTGTTATCCTACGAGCAGTACTTC. Its protein is CASSPRSVLSYEQYF.

The chain uses TRBV20-1 and TRBJ1-1; unclear D gene. V was cut by 0 bases and J by 5 bases, with 10 bases left in between. In germline, CDR1 is DFQATT, CDR2 SNEGSKA (reference sequence). CDR3 length: 13 residues. The CDR3 loop is CSAREGPRTEAFF. In nucleotides, the CDR3 is TGCAGTGCTAGAGAGGGTCCGAGGACTGAAGCTTTCTTT.

The V and J genes are TRBV9 and TRBJ1-2, with a tentative D call TRBD1 (5 bases). Per the germline V gene, CDR1 is SGDLS and CDR2 is YYNGEE. This CDR3 spans 17 amino acids. V lost 3 bases, J lost 6 bases, and 24 bases lay in between. The CDR3 DNA reads as TGTGCCAGCAGCGCAGTCGGGGCTTGGGGTGGGAGGGATGGCTACACCTTC. Its protein is CASSAVGAWGGRDGYTF.

The V and J genes are TRBV20-1 and TRBJ2-2; D not resolved. Trimming cost V 6 bases and J 2 bases, with 10 bases left between them. Germline V gene data show CDR1 as DFQATT and CDR2 as SNEGSKA (reference sequence). This CDR3 comprises 13 residues. The DNA for the CDR3 is TGCAGTGCCAACTCTAGAAACACCGGGGAGCTGTTTTTT. Amino acid sequence: CSANSRNTGELFF.

This clonotype was observed a few times. The rearrangement joins TRBV12-3 or TRBV12-4 to TRBJ2-1, with TRBD2 identical over 11 bases. With V trimmed by 4 bases and J by 8 bases, 4 bases remained unmatched. The CDR3 is made up of 14 amino acids. CDR3 region: CASSSGLAGDEQFF. CDR3 bases: TGTGCCAGCAGTTCCGGACTAGCGGGCGATGAGCAGTTCTTC.

There are many counts of this clonotype. The chain has TRBV3-1 and TRBJ2-3, with TRBD2 matching over 7 bases. The V and J ends lost 5 bases and 2 bases, in that order; junction bases with no gene match: 16. CDR3 length: 18 residues. CDR1 and CDR2 from the germline V gene are LGHDT and YNNKEL (reference sequence). The CDR3: CASSGFGGEGSPTDTQYF. DNA of the CDR3: TGTGCCAGCAGCGGGTTTGGTGGGGAGGGATCACCCACAGATACGCAGTATTTT.

The chain is built from TRBV4-1 and TRBJ2-1; the match to TRBD2 covers 8 bases. V was pared by 1 base and J by 9 bases, with 11 bases of the junction left unmatched. CDR1 and CDR2 from the germline V gene are MGHRA and YSYEKL. This CDR3 is 16 amino acids long. The CDR3 nucleotides are TGCGCCAGCAGCCAAGGCACCCGGGGGGGGCGGGGTGAGCAGTTCTTC. Translating it yields CASSQGTRGGRGEQFF.

Only a few counts were recorded for this clonotype. J is TRBJ2-2 and V is TRBV6-5; 9 bases line up with TRBD2. This CDR3 region has 16 residues. Trimming took 0 bases from V and 5 from J; bases not matched to a gene: 4. Germline V lookup: CDR1 MNHEY, CDR2 SVGAGI. CDR3 sequence: CASSYSAGGRTGELFF. As DNA, the CDR3 is TGTGCCAGCAGTTACTCGGCGGGGGGGCGAACCGGGGAGCTGTTTTTT.

The CDR3 sequence is CASSSRSNQPQHF. The CDR3 DNA follows: TGTGCCAGCAGTTCGAGGAGCAATCAGCCCCAGCATTTT. The rearrangement joins TRBV6-5 to TRBJ1-5, with no clear D. Looked up from germline, CDR1 is MNHEY and CDR2 is SVGAGI. The ends were cut back, 4 bases at V and 1 base at J, with 5 bases in the middle. There are 13 residues in the CDR3.